A selection of T cell receptor beta chains follows, all from one sample in a study of T cell responses to AZD1222 COVID-19 vaccine. Assay: immunoSEQ multiplex PCR; the TCRdb copy retains only in-frame clones and omits some. This table holds approximately 100,000 clones, approximately 87% found once. This sample comprised peripheral blood, obtained 28 days after the second AZD1222 dose. The source of these receptors is an adult who received the AZD1222 COVID-19 vaccine. The CDR3 runs from the conserved cysteine through the conserved F or W.

>TRBV15|TRBJ1-5
CATSKEPDLRDQPQHF
>TRBV30|TRBJ1-4
CAWNRRGRREKLFF
>TRBV24-1|TRBJ2-5
CATSLGVAETQYF
>TRBV5-1|TRBJ1-1
CASSFTRDTEAFF
>TRBV18|TRBJ2-7
CASSPGLADEQYF
>TRBV30|TRBJ2-7
CAWSPGGGLGEQYF
>TRBV29-1|TRBJ2-1
CSVEVPGDNEQFF
>TRBV12-3/TRBV12-4|TRBJ1-2
CASNRGTTGYTF
>TRBV28|TRBJ2-1
CASQAVEPYNEQFF
>TRBV27|TRBJ1-2
CASSLLGREGYTF
>TRBV5-1|TRBJ2-7
CASSIPGQGYEQYF
>TRBV28|TRBJ2-7
CASSFTGLSSYEQYF
>TRBV5-4|TRBJ2-1
CASSSGTSYNEQFF
>TRBV5-1|TRBJ2-2
CASRVTSGAGELFF
>TRBV18|TRBJ1-1
CASSPPGTDEAFF
>TRBV27|TRBJ2-7
CASSPLGSGNEQYF
>TRBV27|TRBJ2-1
CASSLVGTSYNEQFF
>TRBV18|TRBJ2-2
CASSPARDGPNTGELFF
>TRBV15|TRBJ1-1
CATSKMDRGTEAFF
>TRBV7-9|TRBJ2-1
CASSLVPGVMFF
>TRBV7-3|TRBJ2-7
CASSLILYEQYF
>TRBV25-1|TRBJ2-7
CASSETGQGSKQYF
>TRBV19|TRBJ1-2
CASTHTGVGYGYTF
>TRBV27|TRBJ1-2
CASSFVGTETYGYTF
>TRBV7-8|TRBJ1-6
CASSFGGYNSPLHF
>TRBV30|TRBJ1-2
CAWSPTANYGYTF
>TRBV9|TRBJ2-1
CASSPRWGRAANEQFF
>TRBV24-1|TRBJ1-2
CATSDQTGYGYTF
>TRBV10-3|TRBJ2-7
CATSTIQQDYEQYF
>TRBV3-1/TRBV3-2|TRBJ2-7
CASSQVGGYEQYF
>TRBV7-2|TRBJ2-7
CASRGASSLGYEQYF
>TRBV3-1/TRBV3-2|TRBJ1-3
CASSPQGGSGNTIYF
>TRBV27|TRBJ2-7
CASSLSRGGEGYSYEQYF
>TRBV5-1|TRBJ2-1
CASSLGTGGKDEQFF
>TRBV11-3|TRBJ2-7
CASSLSAGGEQYF
>TRBV9|TRBJ2-3
CASSGIDRESTDTQYF
>TRBV27|TRBJ2-7
CASSLSMRTGTYEQYF
>TRBV5-1|TRBJ2-7
CASSLGLAGWVPSSYEQYF
>TRBV7-8|TRBJ1-2
CASSPSPGGLGYTF
>TRBV27|TRBJ2-1
CASSYRENSYNEQFF
>TRBV30|TRBJ2-3
CAWSGGQRGGGADTQYF
>TRBV11-2|TRBJ2-5
CASSRTQGRGQETQYF
>TRBV7-2|TRBJ1-2
CASNPGGRGNYGYTF
>TRBV7-9|TRBJ2-5
CASSPVQGLQETQYF
>TRBV28|TRBJ1-1
CASTFNTEAFF
>TRBV2|TRBJ2-2
CASSVWGELFF
>TRBV7-2|TRBJ2-7
CASSRAVAGAYEQYF
>TRBV6-5|TRBJ2-7
CASSSTGGLSYEQYF
>TRBV7-2|TRBJ2-5
CASSLDGRPLETQYF
>TRBV5-1|TRBJ1-1
CASSLSSGRAPMNTEAFF